This note documents a single TCR beta chain sequence. This clone was seen only once. This receptor's antigen is unknown. No much larger clonotype is one base removed from it; base qualities were not supplied. The CDR3 regions of human TCRbeta chains were subjected to immunosequencing. The study's own analysis went as follows. TCRs in the repertoires were matched against a reference library of SARS-CoV-2-specific TCRs that had been generated with the MIRA antigen-specificity platform. Breadth was defined as the fraction of unique TCRs that were SARS-CoV-2-associated. Depth was defined as the fraction of total T cells that were SARS-CoV-2-associated. Using the MIRA data, each spike-specific TCR was mapped to the spike region that the TCR reacts to and placed in a CD4 or CD8 class. Log10-transformed breadth and depth values were compared by one-way ANOVA with Sidak's multiple comparisons tests. TCRdb holds this immuneACCESS table with in-frame rearrangements only. Some clones are missing; in checked studies, unresolved V genes explain under half, and the rest has no known cause. V and J calls and clone size are copied from that table; D and trimming were computed from the DNA. The table for this sample lists some 130,000 clones; under 95% of them were counted only once. The top ten clonotypes cover approximately 2.6% of the sample.

The record originates from a study of T cell responses to AZD1222 COVID-19 vaccine (dated by TCRdb to 2020 to 2022). With regard to the full study: AZD1222 recipients with second doses at about 4 weeks or about 12 weeks were pooled, because spike-specific TCR depth and breadth did not differ between schedules. TCR sequencing was performed for 230 to 250 trial participants, of whom some 200 were given two doses of AZD1222 and 26 were given two doses of MenACWY control vaccine. Trial participants were enrolled by age into subgroups of 18-55, 56-69 and 70-plus years, and around 150, 28 and 57 TCR-sequenced participants, respectively, were included in these subgroups.

In the germline V gene, CDR1 corresponds to SGHAT and CDR2 to FQNNGV. The germline ends are 14 bases apart after V is trimmed by 4 bases and J by 8 bases. Taken from cysteine to phenylalanine, the CDR3 has 14 residues. Here the CDR3 DNA is all that survives: 42 bases in frame from base 1. Findings and caveats that apply to the study as a whole: The 56-69-year group was small, and its depth increase did not reach significance, likely because of low power. Vaccine-associated CD4 TCRs spanned the whole spike protein, with dominant responses in regions 160-218 and 743-854. Participants were mostly white British and included more females than males, and it was suggested by the authors that clonal diversity may have been underestimated. After two AZD1222 doses, spike-specific TCR breadth and depth were significantly higher than at day 0 and than in MenACWY recipients. Nearly half of unique spike-specific TCRs reportedly recognized epitopes outside regions mutated in the B.1.351 and B.1.1.7 variants. Because no day 14 peak-response samples were available, the repertoires could be characterized only after the peak T cell response. Conclusions about previously exposed vaccinees are limited because only six or seven AZD1222 recipients were SARS-CoV-2 seropositive at baseline.

This sample's time point label indicates: baseline before first vaccination. The vaccinee samples were drawn from two UK trials, COV001 and COV002, one of which was a single-blind randomized controlled phase 2/3 trial testing AZD1222 (ChAdOx1 nCoV-19) in healthy adults. Trial participant PBMC samples were collected at day 0 and day 28 after the second dose for TCRbeta chain sequencing. The source is an adult in good health. Specimen: peripheral blood, collected on day 0 of AZD1222 vaccination. This receptor chain uses TRBV11-2 and TRBJ1-4; a tentative D call is TRBD1 (5 bases match). In nucleotides, the sequence is TGTGCCAGCAGCTCCCCCAGGGACGGGGAAAAACTGTTTTTT. This gives the protein CASSSPRDGEKLFF.